The clone carrying this T cell receptor (beta chain) was recorded once. Its specificity is unknown. This entry comes from a study of cytomegalovirus exposure and HLA in healthy donors. Study results and caveats: According to a later analysis, most TCR beta chains associated with CMV appeared HLA-restricted.

The V gene's germline CDR1 is SGHNT and CDR2 YYREEE (reference sequence). CDR3 length equals 16 residues. With 5 bases removed from V and 0 bases from J, the gap between germline ends came to 14 bases. PCR used 60 Vbeta primers and 13 Jbeta primers. Sequenced by immunoSEQ multiplex PCR; TCRdb stores in-frame clones only, minus some. Among fewer than 200,000 clones, roughly 87% were seen once, and the ten largest hold about 0.9%. Sequencing was done on a sample of PBMCs. The receptor's source is a woman in her twenties or thirties in good health and CMV-seronegative. The chain carries TRBV5-4 and TRBJ2-2; a possible D gene is TRBD2 (6 bases). This CDR3 reads CASRTSGTSNTGELFF. In nucleotides, the CDR3 is TGTGCCAGCAGGACCTCCGGGACTTCGAACACCGGGGAGCTGTTTTTT.